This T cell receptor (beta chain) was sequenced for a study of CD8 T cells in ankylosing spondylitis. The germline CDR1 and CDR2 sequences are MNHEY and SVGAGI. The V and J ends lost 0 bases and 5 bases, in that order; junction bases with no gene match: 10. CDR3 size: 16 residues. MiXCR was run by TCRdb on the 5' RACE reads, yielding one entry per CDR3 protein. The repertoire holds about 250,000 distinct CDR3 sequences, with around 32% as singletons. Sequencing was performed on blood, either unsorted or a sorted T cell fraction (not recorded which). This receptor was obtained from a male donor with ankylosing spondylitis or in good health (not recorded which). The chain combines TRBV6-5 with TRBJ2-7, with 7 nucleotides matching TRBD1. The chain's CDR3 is CASSYSVTGVANEQYF. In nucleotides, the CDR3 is TGTGCCAGCAGTTACTCTGTAACAGGGGTAGCTAACGAGCAGTACTTC.